The 8 T cell receptor beta chains reported below all come from one sample, sequenced in a study of neurological immune-mediated disorders. TCRdb fed the 5' RACE reads into MiXCR, producing one record per CDR3 protein. The sample consists of about 40,000 distinct CDR3 sequences, roughly 2.5% of them appearing once. The sequenced material came from PBMCs. These receptors originate from a man between 50 and 59 years old with multiple sclerosis.

This clonotype was detected ten times or more. CDR3 sequence (DNA): TGCGCCAGCAGCCTCGGACAGGGGGATTTGAGCGGCTACACCTTC. Translating gives CASSLGQGDLSGYTF. This sequence joins TRBV5-1 and TRBJ1-2, with TRBD1 identical over 10 bases. V lost 4 bases to trimming and J lost 8 bases; unmatched junction nucleotides: 11. CDR3 length equals 15 residues. CDR1 is SGHRS, CDR2 YFSETQ, per germline.

This clonotype was detected many times. The gene calls are TRBV5-1 and TRBJ2-2, with D perhaps being TRBD1 or TRBD2 (5 bases each). V was shortened by 4 bases and J by 6 bases, with 19 bases between the two germline ends. The V gene's germline CDR1 is SGHRS and CDR2 YFSETQ. The CDR3 is 16 residues long. The CDR3 here is CASSPTAGTGAGELFF. CDR3 bases: TGCGCCAGCAGCCCGACCGCTGGGACGGGCGCCGGGGAGCTGTTTTTT.

This clonotype was seen many times. The chain joins TRBV29-1 to TRBJ2-3; tentative D call: TRBD1 (6 bases). This CDR3 comprises 16 residues. V was trimmed by 0 bases and J by 4 bases, leaving 17 bases between them. Germline V gene lookup returns CDR1 SQVTM and CDR2 ANQGSEA. CDR3 sequence: CSVEDLGGLHADTQYF. The CDR3, as DNA: TGCAGCGTTGAAGATCTAGGGGGATTGCATGCAGATACGCAGTATTTT.

This clonotype was counted many times. The V call is TRBV5-1, the J call TRBJ1-2, with D perhaps matching TRBD1 (6 bases). CDR3 size: 14 residues. V was cut by 4 bases and J by 8 bases, with 18 bases left in between. In germline, CDR1 is SGHRS, CDR2 YFSETQ. CDR3 amino acids: CASSPIQGQGGYTF. CDR3 coding DNA: TGCGCCAGCAGCCCCATCCAGGGGCAGGGAGGCTACACCTTC.

Many counts were recorded for this clonotype. This chain links TRBV9 with TRBJ2-2; weak D call: TRBD2 (7 bases). The germline gives CDR1 SGDLS, CDR2 YYNGEE. The length of the CDR3 is 16 residues. The ends were cut back, 4 bases at V and 3 bases at J, with 16 bases in the middle. The CDR3 region has the DNA TGTGCCAGCAGCAACGTACCGGGGGGCGACACCGGGGAGCTGTTTTTT. This gives the protein CASSNVPGGDTGELFF.

This clonotype came up many times. The chain employs TRBV5-1 and TRBJ2-1, with D uncertain. CDR3 length: 17 amino acids. The germline V gene encodes CDR1 SGHRS and CDR2 YFSETQ. V lost 2 bases to trimming and J lost 6 bases, with 21 bases between them. In nucleotides, the CDR3 is TGCGCCAGCAGCTTTCTTGGGTCAGCCCTTCGGTTCAATGAGCAGTTCTTC. This codes for CASSFLGSALRFNEQFF.

V and J are TRBV3-1 and TRBJ2-6; D not resolved. Trimming left V 4 bases short and J 5 bases short, with 6 bases between. The germline CDR1 and CDR2 sequences are LGHDT and YNNKEL (reference sequence). The CDR3 runs to 13 residues. The CDR3 sequence is CASSLGRANVLTF. Written as DNA, the CDR3 is TGTGCCAGCAGCCTGGGAAGGGCCAACGTCCTGACTTTC.

This clonotype was seen many times. V is TRBV5-1 and J is TRBJ2-7; no firm D call. The V gene's germline CDR1 is SGHRS and CDR2 YFSETQ. With 4 bases removed from V and 6 bases from J, the gap between germline ends came to 11 bases. CDR3 length equals 12 residues. The CDR3 nucleotides are TGCGCCAGCAGCCCGGAGAGATCCGAGCAGTACTTC. It encodes CASSPERSEQYF.